One and the same sample provided the 29 T cell receptor beta chains below, sequenced in a study of radiation and T cells in renal cell carcinoma. TCRdb's copy holds only in-frame clones and misses some; the assay was immunoSEQ multiplex PCR. The data contain tens of thousands of clones, 70% to 90% of them singletons. The time point was: blood 4 weeks post-SBRT, at nephrectomy. Treatment in this sample: 15 Gy SBRT to primary tumor, nephrectomy 4 weeks later. Sequencing used blood, obtained from a patient whose treatment included radiotherapy and nephrectomy. The receptors here all came from a man aged 50 to 60 with renal cell carcinoma.

This rearrangement joins TRBV19 to TRBJ1-2; tentatively, D is TRBD1 (5 bases). V was trimmed by 7 bases and J by 8 bases, leaving 20 bases between them. Germline values: CDR1 LNHDA, CDR2 SQIVND (reference sequence). CDR3 length equals 14 residues. The CDR3 region is CASTPSQGAVGYTF. The CDR3 DNA reads as TGTGCCAGTACTCCCTCGCAGGGTGCCGTCGGCTACACCTTC.

This chain uses TRBV4-1 with TRBJ2-4; a weak D match, TRBD2 (7 bases). V lost 0 bases to trimming and J lost 6 bases, with 18 bases between them. The germline V gene encodes CDR1 MGHRA and CDR2 YSYEKL. The CDR3 is 17 amino acids. This CDR3 reads CASSQEGTTGGRNIQYF. In nucleotides, the CDR3 is TGCGCCAGCAGCCAAGAGGGGACAACGGGGGGACGAAACATTCAGTACTTC.

This clone was observed a handful of times. The CDR3 DNA reads TGTGCCAGCAGCCTCGGGAGGTCGAACACCGGGGAGCTGTTTTTT. It codes for CASSLGRSNTGELFF. J is TRBJ2-2 and V is TRBV11-1, with TRBD2 matching over 7 bases. V gave up 5 bases and J gave up 0 bases; unmatched junction bases: 3. This CDR3 has 15 residues. The germline V gene encodes CDR1 SGHAT and CDR2 FQDESV (reference sequence).

The chain employs TRBV16 and TRBJ1-4, with D maybe TRBD1 (5 bases). V was cut by 4 bases and J by 8 bases, with 8 bases left in between. The germline V gene has CDR1 KGHSY and CDR2 FQNENV. This CDR3 comprises 12 residues. The CDR3 protein is CASSPTEEKLFF. The CDR3 bases are TGTGCCAGCAGCCCGACAGAGGAAAAACTGTTTTTT.

The rearrangement joins TRBV4-1 to TRBJ2-3; D is possibly TRBD2 (5 bases). This CDR3 has 15 amino acids. V was clipped by 1 base and J by 4 bases, with 12 bases between them. Germline V lookup: CDR1 MGHRA, CDR2 YSYEKL. Here the CDR3 reads CASSQVGLAADTQYF. DNA of the CDR3: TGCGCCAGCAGCCAAGTTGGTCTAGCAGCAGATACGCAGTATTTT.

This chain joins TRBV30 and TRBJ2-7, with unresolved D. This CDR3 region has 15 residues. Germline CDR1 reads GTSNPN; CDR2 reads SVGIG (reference sequence). The V end lost 2 bases, the J end lost 0 bases, and 14 bases lay between the germline ends. The CDR3 here is CAWSPIFLTSYEQYF. In nucleotides, the CDR3 is TGTGCCTGGAGTCCGATTTTTTTGACCTCCTACGAGCAGTACTTC.

The rearrangement joins TRBV19 to TRBJ1-2; TRBD1 aligns across 7 bases. Looked up from germline, CDR1 is LNHDA and CDR2 is SQIVND (reference sequence). V gave up 5 bases and J gave up 0 bases; unmatched junction bases: 9. CDR3 length: 16 amino acids. In nucleotides, the CDR3 is TGTGCCAGTAGTGGGATTATGGGGACAGCTAACTATGGCTACACCTTC. Encoded protein: CASSGIMGTANYGYTF. Combining the CDR3 with reference TRBV19 and TRBJ1-2 gives the whole variable domain DGGITQSPKYLFRKEGQNVTLSCEQNLNHDAMYWYRQDPGQGLRLIYYSQIVNDFQKGDIAEGYSVSREKKESFPLTVTSAQKNPTAFYLCASSGIMGTANYGYTFGSGTRLTVV.

The V call is TRBV30, the J call TRBJ1-5, with 11 bases that match TRBD1. The CDR3 sequence is 15 residues long. J was trimmed by 7 bases and V by 1 base; bases with no gene match: 6. The V gene's germline CDR1 is GTSNPN and CDR2 SVGIG (reference sequence). The CDR3 is CAWSGVGTGGQPQHF. CDR3 nucleotide sequence: TGTGCCTGGAGTGGGGTGGGGACAGGGGGACAGCCCCAGCATTTT.

The J gene is TRBJ1-2, the V gene TRBV6-1; D remains unclear. The CDR3 spans 14 residues. Germline-derived CDR1 and CDR2 are MNHNS and SASEGT. Trimming cost V 5 bases and J 5 bases, with 15 bases left between them. The DNA for the CDR3 is TGTGCCAGCAGTAATCTGTTTGCTATGTATGGCTACACCTTC. It is translated as CASSNLFAMYGYTF.

This clone was counted between two and nine times. The chain is built from TRBV19 and TRBJ2-3, with D possibly being TRBD2 (5 bases). The CDR3 is 13 amino acids. Germline V gene sequence: CDR1 LNHDA, CDR2 SQIVND (reference sequence). V was clipped by 6 bases and J by 2 bases, with 9 bases between them. CDR3 sequence: CASRDSPTDTQYF. The CDR3 DNA reads as TGTGCCAGTAGGGACTCGCCCACAGATACGCAGTATTTT.

The chain has TRBV5-1 and TRBJ2-1, with 9 bases aligning to TRBD2. The germline V gene has CDR1 SGHRS and CDR2 YFSETQ. Trimming removed 4 bases from V and 8 bases from J; junction bases left unmatched: 7. This CDR3 is built from 14 residues. As DNA, the CDR3 is TGCGCCAGCAGCCTGGGACTAGCCGGCGATGAGCAGTTCTTC. Translated: CASSLGLAGDEQFF.

The V gene is TRBV4-3, the J gene TRBJ1-2; D possibly corresponds to TRBD1 (5 bases). The V gene's germline CDR1 is LGHNA and CDR2 YSLEER. V was cut by 4 bases and J by 8 bases, with 17 bases left in between. This CDR3 comprises 14 residues. CDR3 sequence reads: CASSPLRRGEGYTF. Written as DNA, the CDR3 is TGCGCCAGCAGCCCCCTACGGAGGGGAGAGGGCTACACCTTC.

The chain uses TRBV4-1 and TRBJ1-2, with 9 bases aligning to TRBD1. The CDR3 has 18 residues. Germline V lookup: CDR1 MGHRA, CDR2 YSYEKL. With 4 bases clipped from V and 3 bases from J, the junction kept 15 bases outside the gene matches. The CDR3 region is CASSPIGTGFSHYYGYTF. The CDR3 nucleotides are TGCGCCAGCAGCCCCATCGGGACAGGGTTCTCCCACTACTATGGCTACACCTTC.

V usage is TRBV6-1 and J usage is TRBJ1-5; D unclear. The germline CDR1 and CDR2 sequences are MNHNS and SASEGT. The CDR3 has 13 residues. Trimming pared 7 bases from V and 0 bases from J, leaving 7 bases between. The CDR3 DNA reads TGTGCCAGCAACGAAATTAGCAATCAGCCCCAGCATTTT. Amino acids: CASNEISNQPQHF.

The chain carries TRBV6-6 and TRBJ2-1, with D unresolved. Germline V gene lookup returns CDR1 MNHNY and CDR2 SVGAGI (reference sequence). The CDR3 totals 15 residues. The V gene lost 0 bases and the J gene lost 0 bases, with 6 bases spanning the gap. CDR3 in amino acids: CASSYSASSYNEQFF. CDR3 DNA: TGTGCCAGCAGTTACTCCGCCAGCTCCTACAATGAGCAGTTCTTC.

This rearrangement joins TRBV5-5 to TRBJ2-2; the match to TRBD2 covers 16 bases. The length of the CDR3 is 19 residues. The germline V gene encodes CDR1 SGHKS and CDR2 YYEKEE (reference sequence). The V gene end was trimmed by 2 bases and the J gene end by 5 bases; junction bases not matched to a gene: 9. This chain's CDR3 is CASSFHPGLAGGQTGELFF. In nucleotides, the CDR3 is TGTGCCAGCAGCTTCCACCCGGGACTAGCGGGGGGGCAGACCGGGGAGCTGTTTTTT.

The V call is TRBV27, the J call TRBJ2-7, with D perhaps TRBD2 (6 bases). V dropped 2 bases and J dropped 4 bases, with 15 bases sitting between them. The CDR3 runs to 15 residues. The V gene's germline CDR1 is MNHEY and CDR2 SMNVEV (reference sequence). CDR3 amino acids: CASSLRRGGTYEQYF. The CDR3 nucleotides read TGTGCCAGCAGTTTACGGCGGGGTGGGACTTACGAGCAGTACTTC.

The chain links TRBV7-2 to TRBJ2-6; maybe TRBD1 (6 bases). The germline V gene encodes CDR1 SGHTA and CDR2 FQGNSA. V was shortened by 5 bases and J by 0 bases, with 14 bases between the two germline ends. This CDR3 region has 17 residues. CDR3 nucleotides: TGTGCCAGCAGCCTCTCGACAGGATACTCTGGGGCCAACGTCCTGACTTTC. Amino acids: CASSLSTGYSGANVLTF.

This chain connects TRBV4-3 to TRBJ1-2, with D perhaps matching TRBD1 (5 bases). The CDR3 contains 15 residues. V shed 1 base and J shed 5 bases, with 14 bases lying between them. The germline CDR1 and CDR2 sequences are LGHNA and YSLEER. The CDR3 coding sequence is TGCGCCAGCAGCCAAGGAGTCGGCAGGGCGTATGGCTACACCTTC. Its translation is CASSQGVGRAYGYTF.

The chain is built from TRBV6-5 and TRBJ2-3; 11 nucleotides line up with TRBD2. Losses at the gene ends were 6 bases for V and 4 bases for J; bases not matched to a gene: 6. The CDR3 is 15 amino acids. The germline gives CDR1 MNHEY, CDR2 SVGAGI. CDR3 loop: CASRRPSGGPDTQYF. CDR3 nucleotides: TGTGCCAGCAGGCGACCTAGCGGGGGGCCAGATACGCAGTATTTT.

This chain joins TRBV30 and TRBJ2-7; TRBD1 might be the D (6 bases). Looked up from germline, CDR1 is GTSNPN and CDR2 is SVGIG (reference sequence). V was pared by 1 base and J by 7 bases, with 14 bases between. The CDR3 is 13 amino acids. This CDR3 reads CAWSGGQWREQYF. The DNA for the CDR3 is TGTGCCTGGAGTGGGGGGCAGTGGAGGGAGCAGTACTTC.

V is TRBV7-3 and J is TRBJ2-1; TRBD2 matches at 10 bases. CDR1 and CDR2 from the germline V gene are SGHTA and FQGTGA. The junction had 3 bases not matched to a gene; V was cut back by 3 bases and J by 1 base. CDR3 size: 16 residues. The DNA for the CDR3 is TGTGCCAGCAGCTTTAGCGGGGGGAGGTCCTACAATGAGCAGTTCTTC. Protein product: CASSFSGGRSYNEQFF.

The CDR3 DNA is TGTGCCAGCAGCTTACAGGACGCTAGCTCTGGAAACACCATATATTTT. Encoded protein: CASSLQDASSGNTIYF. V and J are TRBV7-2 and TRBJ1-3; D uncertain. The germline V and J ends were trimmed by 2 bases and 0 bases, with 11 bases remaining between them. Germline V CDR1 and CDR2: SGHTA, FQGNSA. The CDR3 has 16 residues. Using reference TRBV7-2 and TRBJ1-3 for the parts outside the CDR3, the full variable domain is GAGVSQSPSNKVTEKGKDVELRCDPISGHTALYWYRQSLGQGLEFLIYFQGNSAPDKSGLPSDRFSAERTGGSVSTLTIQRTQQEDSAVYLCASSLQDASSGNTIYFGEGSWLTVV.

The chain has TRBV5-1 and TRBJ2-7, with no clear D. This CDR3 contains 14 residues. The germline V gene has CDR1 SGHRS and CDR2 YFSETQ. The V and J ends lost 1 base and 1 base respectively, with 9 bases between them. Written as DNA, the CDR3 is TGCGCCAGCAGCTTGTCCCCCGGATCCTACGAGCAGTACTTC. Protein product: CASSLSPGSYEQYF. Combining the CDR3 with reference TRBV5-1 and TRBJ2-7 gives the whole variable domain KAGVTQTPRYLIKTRGQQVTLSCSPISGHRSVSWYQQTPGQGLQFLFEYFSETQRNKGNFPGRFSGRQFSNSRSEMNVSTLELGDSALYLCASSLSPGSYEQYFGPGTRLTVT.

This clone is a singleton in its sample. The CDR3 spells CASSLTGDGTEAFF. CDR3 bases: TGTGCCAGCAGCTTAACCGGGGATGGCACTGAAGCTTTCTTT. This sequence joins TRBV7-9 and TRBJ1-1; D not certain. V was trimmed by 2 bases and J by 4 bases, leaving 11 bases between them. The CDR3 consists of 14 residues. Germline CDR1 reads SEHNR; CDR2 reads FQNEAQ (reference sequence).

The chain uses TRBV10-3 and TRBJ2-1; maybe TRBD1 (5 bases). Germline CDR1 is ENHRY and CDR2 is SYGVKD. V lost 11 bases and J 0 bases, leaving 14 bases between the germline ends. The CDR3 totals 14 residues. In nucleotides, the CDR3 is TGTGCCGCCAAAGACAGAAGCTCCTACAATGAGCAGTTCTTC. Protein sequence: CAAKDRSSYNEQFF.

CDR3 nucleotides: TGTGCCAGCAGCGCCGGGGTCAATGAGCAGTTCTTC. This gives the protein CASSAGVNEQFF. This chain connects TRBV7-8 to TRBJ2-1, with D tentatively TRBD2 (5 bases). CDR3 length equals 12 residues. From germline, CDR1 is SGHVS and CDR2 FQNEAQ. V was trimmed by 5 bases and J by 6 bases, leaving 8 bases between them.

In its sample, this clone was seen a few times. The rearrangement links TRBV27 to TRBJ1-2; TRBD1 matches 12 bases. J was trimmed by 4 bases and V by 5 bases; bases with no gene match: 14. The CDR3 is 18 amino acids. Germline V gene lookup returns CDR1 MNHEY and CDR2 SMNVEV (reference sequence). The CDR3 DNA reads as TGTGCCAGCAGTCCCACTAACCCCGGGACAGGGGGCTCCTATGGCTACACCTTC. Amino acid sequence: CASSPTNPGTGGSYGYTF.

This clone has just one count. The chain carries TRBV4-1 and TRBJ2-5; 8 positions match TRBD2. Trimming took 3 bases from V and 0 from J; bases not matched to a gene: 9. CDR3 length: 17 amino acids. CDR1 is MGHRA, CDR2 YSYEKL, per germline. The CDR3 bases are TGCGCCAGCAGCCATGGGCGGGGCGGGAGGAACCAAGAGACCCAGTACTTC. Translated: CASSHGRGGRNQETQYF.